Listed below are T cell receptor beta chains from one sample, sequenced in a study of molecular identifiers for immune sequencing clone quantification. From the PCR reads, TCRdb called clonotypes with MiXCR, one entry per CDR3 protein. There are about 510,000 distinct CDR3 sequences in the sample; about a quarter occur only once, and around 0.78% lies in the top ten. The sequenced sample was naive CD8+ T cells from blood, with Jurkat cell RNA spiked in. Receptors were obtained from a human donor in good health. Some libraries in this study had Jurkat cell RNA spiked in. Both conserved end residues are part of each CDR3. A D gene is named only where the DNA matches it firmly. Size values are once, few and many counts, or a class for expanded clones, and some rows have none.

j_call | clone_size | d_call | v_call | cdr3_nt | cdr3_aa
TRBJ2-3 | . | TRBD2 | TRBV3-1 | TGTGCCAGCAGCCAAGCTCTAGCGGGGGCAACAGATACGCAGTATTTT | CASSQALAGATDTQYF
TRBJ2-1 | many | . | TRBV29-1 | TGCAGCGTTGTTGGCGGGCAGAGGGATGAGCAGTTCTTC | CSVVGGQRDEQFF
TRBJ2-3 | . | TRBD2 | TRBV7-4 | TGTGCCAGCAGCTTAGCAGCGGGAGTCACAGATACGCAGTGTTTT | CASSLAAGVTDTQCF
TRBJ1-5 | few | TRBD1 | TRBV4-1 | TGCGCCAGCAGCCAAGTCGACAGGGGGATTGGTCAGCCCCAGCATTTT | CASSQVDRGIGQPQHF
TRBJ2-3 | . | . | TRBV19 | TGTGCCAGTAGTATAGGTCCGGGTCTGGATACGCAGTATTTT | CASSIGPGLDTQYF
TRBJ1-2 | . | . | TRBV7-9 | TGTGCCAGCAGCTCCCAAGGCTCTCTCTATGGCTACACCTTC | CASSSQGSLYGYTF
TRBJ1-1 | many | . | TRBV27 | TGTGCCAGCAGTTTCTCGTTCAGGGGTCCTGAAGCTTTCTTT | CASSFSFRGPEAFF
TRBJ2-5 | . | . | TRBV6-2/TRBV6-3 | TGTGCCAGCAGCCCCTTGACCGGGGCAGCAGAGACCCAGTACTTC | CASSPLTGAAETQYF
TRBJ2-3 | . | . | TRBV14 | TGTGCCAGCAGCCAAGTGACTTTCACAGATACGCAGTATTTT | CASSQVTFTDTQYF
TRBJ2-1 | few | . | TRBV30 | TGTGCCTGGAGTTTGAATGAGCAGTTCTTC | CAWSLNEQFF
TRBJ1-5 | . | . | TRBV6-2/TRBV6-3 | TGTGCCAGCAGTCAACTACGGTTACAGCCCCAGCATTTT | CASSQLRLQPQHF
TRBJ1-5 | many | . | TRBV19 | TGTGCCAGTAGTATAGGGGGGGAGGCCAATCAGCCCCAGCATTTT | CASSIGGEANQPQHF
TRBJ2-3 | once | . | TRBV28 | TGTGCCAGCAGTTTGTGGCCAGGGGAATCTAGCACAAATACGCAGTATTTT | CASSLWPGESSTNTQYF
TRBJ2-2 | once | . | TRBV7-2 | TGTGCCAGCAGGGACCCCCAAAAAAGGCCCGGGGAGCTGTTTTTT | CASRDPQKRPGELFF
TRBJ2-3 | . | TRBD2 | TRBV4-3 | TGCGCCAGCAGCCAAGATGTGGGACTAGCGGGAGGATTGGCAGATACGCAGTATTTT | CASSQDVGLAGGLADTQYF
TRBJ2-3 | . | TRBD1 | TRBV27 | TGTGCCAGCAGTCCAGCCGGGACAGGGGTTCAGGCAGATACGCAGTATTTT | CASSPAGTGVQADTQYF
TRBJ2-3 | many | TRBD2 | TRBV28 | TGTGCCAGCAGTTTATTGTTCGGGACTAGCGGAAGCACAGATACGCAGTATTTT | CASSLLFGTSGSTDTQYF
TRBJ2-7 | . | TRBD2 | TRBV20-1 | TGCAGTGCTAGAACGCCGGGACTAGCGGGAGTGGGCGAGCAGTACTTC | CSARTPGLAGVGEQYF
TRBJ1-1 | few | TRBD1 | TRBV11-2 | TGTGCCAGCAGCTTTGGGACCCTCAGGGGGACTGAAGCTTTCTTT | CASSFGTLRGTEAFF
TRBJ2-1 | . | TRBD2 | TRBV14 | TGTGCCAGCAGCTTACTAGCGGGAACGAACAATGAGCAGTTCTTC | CASSLLAGTNNEQFF
TRBJ1-5 | . | TRBD1 | TRBV9 | TGTGCCAGCAGCGTAGTGGAGGGAGACAGGGGAGGCAATCAGCCCCAGCATTTT | CASSVVEGDRGGNQPQHF
TRBJ1-1 | many | . | TRBV12-3/TRBV12-4 | TGTGCCAGCAGTCACCCGGCCCTGACCACTGAAGCTTTCTTT | CASSHPALTTEAFF
TRBJ2-1 | . | TRBD2 | TRBV28 | TGTGCCAGCAGTTTGGTGCGGCTAGCGGGAGGGCCGTCCTACAATGAGCAGTTCTTC | CASSLVRLAGGPSYNEQFF
TRBJ2-7 | . | TRBD2 | TRBV9 | TGTGCCAGCAGCCCAGCGGGGGCGGGAGATATCTACGAGCAGTACTTC | CASSPAGAGDIYEQYF
TRBJ2-1 | few | . | TRBV14 | TGTGCCAGCAGCTCCCTGGACAGTTACAATGAGCAGTTCTTC | CASSSLDSYNEQFF
TRBJ1-6 | few | . | TRBV30 | TGTGCCTGGAATGGGGTGACGGGCAGTTCACCCCTCCACTTT | CAWNGVTGSSPLHF
TRBJ1-2 | few | . | TRBV29-1 | TGCAGCGTTGAATATTGGGGCGGGGAAAGTGATGGCTACACCTTC | CSVEYWGGESDGYTF
TRBJ2-7 | . | . | TRBV5-1 | TGCGCCAGCAGCTTGGCCTACGACCCCTACGAGCAGTACTTC | CASSLAYDPYEQYF
TRBJ2-5 | . | TRBD1 | TRBV9 | TGTGCCAGCAGCCCATGGACAGGGTTTGTAGAGACCCAGTACTTC | CASSPWTGFVETQYF